This T cell receptor (beta chain) originates from a study of cytomegalovirus exposure and HLA in healthy donors. Study conclusions and caveats: TCR beta sequences reportedly predicted the HLA-A and HLA-B alleles of most subjects accurately.

The CDR3 spans 16 residues. The germline gives CDR1 SGDLS, CDR2 YYNGEE. V lost 4 bases and J lost 0; bases outside the gene matches: 7. On this clone: Its specificity is not known. Other DNA sequences in this specimen translate into the identical CDR3.

PCR involved 60 Vbeta and 13 Jbeta primers. Data came from immunoSEQ multiplex PCR; TCRdb stores just in-frame clones and leaves some out. This sample carries around 150,000 clones, 75% to 85% of them seen once, and the ten largest clones take less than 2%. This sequence was found in a woman between 18 and 30 years old in good health and CMV-seronegative. The sequenced sample consisted of PBMCs. The J gene is TRBJ2-1, the V gene TRBV9, with 7 nucleotides matching TRBD2. The CDR3 DNA reads as TGTGCCAGCAGCCTCTCCGGCGGGAGCTCCTACAATGAGCAGTTCTTC. It encodes CASSLSGGSSYNEQFF.